These 21 T cell receptor beta chains were sequenced from one sample in a study of shared clonotypes between healthy human individuals. CD8 cells classed as naive were CD45RO-negative and positively selected for CCR7, excluding terminally differentiated effector memory CD45RA+ cells. The assay was immunoSEQ multiplex PCR, and TCRdb's table has in-frame clones only and misses some. This table holds 800,000 or so clones, approximately 96% found once. The sample taken for sequencing was naive CD8+ T cells sorted from blood. These receptor sequences come from a man younger than 40 in good health.

The V and J genes are TRBV14 and TRBJ2-3; TRBD2 is a possible D gene (5 bases). The CDR3 has 14 residues. V lost 4 bases, J lost 4 bases, and 12 bases lay in between. Per germline, CDR1 SGHDN and CDR2 FVKESK. CDR3 in amino acids: CASSPQLGPDTQYF. CDR3 sequence (DNA): TGTGCCAGCAGCCCGCAACTAGGGCCAGATACGCAGTATTTT.

This chain joins TRBV11-2 and TRBJ2-7; D gene ambiguous. Trimming stripped 2 bases from V and 6 bases from J, with 11 bases between. The CDR3 has 13 residues. Germline V gives CDR1 SGHAT, CDR2 FQNNGV. CDR3 in DNA: TGTGCCAGCAGCTTAAGTCGTACGTTCGAGCAGTACTTC. Translation: CASSLSRTFEQYF.

This rearrangement joins TRBV4-1 to TRBJ2-3, with 11 bases that match TRBD2. V dropped 6 bases and J dropped 6; count of bases not matched to a gene: 8. Germline lookup yields CDR1 MGHRA and CDR2 YSYEKL. The CDR3 totals 15 residues. Here the CDR3 reads CASRQGLAVQDTQYF. CDR3 DNA: TGCGCCAGCAGGCAGGGACTAGCGGTACAGGATACGCAGTATTTT.

The rearrangement joins TRBV4-1 to TRBJ2-1, with 13 positions matching TRBD2. V lost 1 base and J lost 5; bases outside the gene matches: 5. Germline values: CDR1 MGHRA, CDR2 YSYEKL. The length of the CDR3 is 17 residues. CDR3 protein: CASSQVPGLAGNNEQFF. In DNA, the CDR3 is TGCGCCAGCAGCCAAGTGCCGGGACTAGCGGGGAACAATGAGCAGTTCTTC.

The CDR3 protein is CASSATGTVGGEQFF. CDR3 in DNA: TGTGCCAGCAGCGCAACCGGGACGGTCGGGGGTGAGCAGTTCTTC. The chain carries TRBV9 and TRBJ2-1, with D possibly matching TRBD2 (6 bases). The germline CDR1 and CDR2 sequences are SGDLS and YYNGEE. The V end was cut by 3 bases, the J end by 9 bases, with 19 bases between. This CDR3 has 15 amino acids.

The V call is TRBV2, the J call TRBJ2-7; D gene ambiguous. Trimming stripped 8 bases from V and 4 bases from J, with 12 bases between. This CDR3 has 12 amino acids. From germline, CDR1 is SNHLY and CDR2 FYNNEI. The CDR3 spells CASSGNVYEQYF. The CDR3 nucleotides read TGTGCCAGCTCTGGGAATGTGTACGAGCAGTACTTC.

CDR3 region: CASSLNLEQGSYNEQFF. CDR3 in DNA: TGTGCCAGCAGCCTAAACCTGGAGCAGGGATCTTACAATGAGCAGTTCTTC. This chain connects TRBV11-2 to TRBJ2-1; maybe TRBD1 (5 bases). This CDR3 comprises 17 residues. V was shortened by 5 bases and J by 4 bases, with 21 bases between the two germline ends. Germline V gene sequence: CDR1 SGHAT, CDR2 FQNNGV.

A remark on this clone: The sample contains more than one DNA sequence encoding this CDR3. The chain has TRBV27 and TRBJ2-7, with unresolved D. Trimming shortened V by 0 bases and J by 0 bases, and 9 bases separated the two germline ends. Germline V gene sequence: CDR1 MNHEY, CDR2 SMNVEV (reference sequence). The CDR3 length is 15 residues. CDR3 residues: CASSLSPGSSYEQYF. The CDR3 DNA reads as TGTGCCAGCAGTTTATCCCCCGGGTCCTCCTACGAGCAGTACTTC.

V usage is TRBV2 and J usage is TRBJ2-7, with 8 bases lining up with TRBD2. Losses at the gene ends were 5 bases for V and 6 bases for J; bases not matched to a gene: 3. Germline V gene lookup returns CDR1 SNHLY and CDR2 FYNNEI. The length of the CDR3 is 12 residues. CDR3 sequence reads: CASSPGGVEQYF. The CDR3 DNA sequence: TGTGCCAGCAGTCCGGGAGGGGTCGAGCAGTACTTC. Based on the CDR3 plus reference TRBV2 and TRBJ2-7, the full variable domain is EPEVTQTPSHQVTQMGQEVILRCVPISNHLYFYWYRQILGQKVEFLVSFYNNEISEKSEIFDDQFSVERPDGSNFTLKIRSTKLEDSAMYFCASSPGGVEQYFGPGTRLTVT.

The V gene is TRBV28, the J gene TRBJ2-7; possibly TRBD1 or TRBD2 for D (6 bases each). Looked up from germline, CDR1 is MDHEN and CDR2 is SYDVKM. The germline V and J ends were trimmed by 1 base and 5 bases, with 12 bases remaining between them. The CDR3 consists of 14 residues. The CDR3 nucleotides are TGTGCCAGCAGTTTATTGCGGGACAAAAACGAGCAGTACTTC. Translation gives CASSLLRDKNEQYF.

J is TRBJ2-7 and V is TRBV11-2; D might be TRBD2 (5 bases). Trimming took off 6 bases at V and 1 base at J, with 10 bases between the two ends. In germline, CDR1 is SGHAT, CDR2 FQNNGV. CDR3 size: 13 residues. The CDR3 reads CASRAGRSYEQYF. CDR3 DNA: TGTGCCAGCAGGGCGGGCAGATCCTACGAGCAGTACTTC.

The V call is TRBV7-9, the J call TRBJ2-7, with 10 bases fitting TRBD2. V trimming: 2 bases; J trimming: 3 bases; junction bases outside the gene matches: 13. The CDR3 consists of 18 residues. CDR1 and CDR2 (germline): SEHNR, FQNEAQ (reference sequence). The CDR3 loop reads CASSLMGEREGNRYEQYF. Written as DNA, the CDR3 is TGTGCCAGCAGCTTAATGGGGGAGCGGGAGGGCAACCGCTACGAGCAGTACTTC.

The chain combines TRBV28 with TRBJ1-5; D gene ambiguous. The germline V and J ends were trimmed by 5 bases and 5 bases, with 13 bases remaining between them. Germline V gives CDR1 MDHEN, CDR2 SYDVKM. This CDR3 contains 14 residues. CDR3 sequence (DNA): TGTGCCAGCAGTCCCCCAAGCCTTGATCAGCCCCAGCATTTT. It encodes CASSPPSLDQPQHF.

The chain carries TRBV9 and TRBJ1-5; D unclear. Germline-derived CDR1 and CDR2 are SGDLS and YYNGEE. V was shortened by 6 bases and J by 6 bases, with 10 bases between the two germline ends. The CDR3 runs 12 residues. The CDR3 nucleotides read TGTGCCAGCACCTTAAGCGGTCAGCCCCAGCATTTT. Translation gives CASTLSGQPQHF.

The V call is TRBV13, the J call TRBJ2-7; TRBD1 matches 9 bases. From germline, CDR1 is PRHDT and CDR2 FYEKMQ (reference sequence). J was trimmed by 3 bases and V by 2 bases; bases with no gene match: 5. The CDR3 is 15 amino acids. The CDR3 protein is CASSLKGTGFYEQYF. The CDR3 nucleotides are TGTGCCAGCAGCTTAAAAGGGACAGGGTTCTACGAGCAGTACTTC.

The chain has TRBV5-1 and TRBJ2-7, with TRBD1 identical over 7 bases. J gave up 2 bases and V 1 base, and 6 bases lay outside the gene matches. Per the germline V gene, CDR1 is SGHRS and CDR2 is YFSETQ. The length of the CDR3 is 15 residues. The DNA of the CDR3 is TGCGCCAGCAGCTTGAGACAGGGATCTCCCTACGAGCAGTACTTC. Its translation: CASSLRQGSPYEQYF.

V usage is TRBV7-9 and J usage is TRBJ2-1, with TRBD2 matching 11 bases. CDR1 and CDR2 (germline): SEHNR, FQNEAQ (reference sequence). The CDR3 loop spans 15 amino acids. V dropped 1 base and J dropped 12; count of bases not matched to a gene: 8. The CDR3 protein is CASSLVAGGPRPQFF. CDR3 sequence (DNA): TGTGCCAGCAGCTTAGTAGCGGGAGGGCCTCGTCCGCAGTTCTTC.

The chain carries TRBV7-9 and TRBJ2-3, with D perhaps matching TRBD2 (6 bases). CDR1 SEHNR and CDR2 FQNEAQ come from the germline V gene (reference sequence). This CDR3 comprises 15 residues. V lost 4 bases and J 2 bases, leaving 13 bases between the germline ends. Here the CDR3 reads CASSYRLDHTDTQYF. CDR3 DNA: TGTGCCAGCAGCTACCGACTAGACCACACAGATACGCAGTATTTT.

The chain uses TRBV5-1 and TRBJ2-1; unclear D gene. V was trimmed by 2 bases and J by 9 bases, leaving 9 bases between them. The CDR3 covers 12 residues. Germline V gene lookup returns CDR1 SGHRS and CDR2 YFSETQ. This chain's CDR3 is CASSLSRVEQFF. The CDR3 DNA follows: TGCGCCAGCAGCTTATCTAGAGTTGAGCAGTTCTTC.

The chain joins TRBV27 to TRBJ2-7; 10 bases are a match to TRBD2. Germline CDR1 reads MNHEY; CDR2 reads SMNVEV (reference sequence). The CDR3 contains 15 residues. V lost 6 bases to trimming and J lost 4 bases; unmatched junction nucleotides: 9. Here the CDR3 DNA reads TGTGCCAGCAGACTTACTAGCGGGACGGGGTACGAGCAGTACTTC. The encoded protein is CASRLTSGTGYEQYF.

This chain joins TRBV9 and TRBJ2-7, with D uncertain. Trimming took 0 bases from V and 0 from J, leaving 10 bases between them. There are 15 residues in the CDR3. Germline CDR1 reads SGDLS; CDR2 reads YYNGEE. The CDR3: CASSVGASNSYEQYF. The CDR3 DNA sequence: TGTGCCAGCAGCGTAGGTGCATCCAACTCCTACGAGCAGTACTTC.